This TCR beta chain appears in the sequencing data of a study of spatial heterogeneity in lung cancer. This clonotype was counted at least ten times. What it binds is not known. TCRdb itself ran the 5' RACE reads through MiXCR, one entry per CDR3 protein. The data show tens of thousands of distinct CDR3 sequences, roughly an eighth seen once. Germline V gene lookup returns CDR1 GTSNPN and CDR2 SVGIG (reference sequence). This CDR3 is built from 13 residues. V dropped 3 bases and J dropped 3 bases, with 9 bases sitting between them. General study findings and limits: Among blood samples, ubiquitous expanded tumor TCRs appeared more at resection than at follow-up.

The time point: sample taken at primary tumor resection. Unsorted samples of tumor, nontumor lung or frozen PBMC had their whole RNA sequenced. The clonotype originates from a male donor with early-stage non-small cell lung cancer. The genes are TRBV30 and TRBJ1-5; tentative D call: TRBD1 (6 bases). The material was PBMCs, obtained at surgery. This chain's CDR3 is CAWSGQPNQPQHF. The CDR3 DNA reads as TGTGCCTGGAGCGGACAGCCCAATCAGCCCCAGCATTTT.